This T cell receptor (beta chain) came from a study of cytomegalovirus exposure and HLA in healthy donors. The study's findings and limits: Several of the most significant clusters appeared linked to common viral pathogens, based on a later analysis. A later analysis, which compared TCR beta chains of equal frequency, found the HLA-associated ones more clonally expanded.

Use of 60 Vbeta and 13 Jbeta primers characterized the PCR. Sequencing was performed with immunoSEQ multiplex PCR; in TCRdb, only in-frame clones are kept and a portion is missing. The table records 90,000 to 150,000 clones, more than 70% of them present only once. This clone turned up a few times. What it binds is unknown. The germline CDR1 and CDR2 sequences are SNHLY and FYNNEI. Trimming at V came to 4 bases and at J to 4 bases, leaving 4 bases not matched to a gene. This CDR3 spans 15 amino acids. Healthy donors of bone marrow made up the group. The TCR comes from a man over 45 in good health and CMV-seronegative. The rearrangement joins TRBV2 to TRBJ1-5, with TRBD1 matching 10 bases. The sample was PBMCs. The CDR3: CASSVGQGRNQPQHF. For the CDR3, the DNA is TGTGCCAGCAGTGTGGGACAGGGGAGGAATCAGCCCCAGCATTTT.